Below, 9 T cell receptor beta chains from the same sample are listed, as sequenced in a study of blood T cell repertoires in COVID-19. This table comes from immunoSEQ multiplex PCR, and its TCRdb copy is limited to in-frame clones, with some not included. This table has fewer than 80,000 clones, about 84% appearing once. The sequenced sample was peripheral blood. The origin of the receptors is a middle-aged man with COVID-19, enrolled during active disease.

The CDR3: CASSERGSGNTIYF. DNA of the CDR3: TGTGCCAGCAGTGAAAGGGGAAGTGGAAACACCATATATTTT. The V gene is TRBV25-1, the J gene TRBJ1-3; perhaps TRBD1 as D (5 bases). Looked up from germline, CDR1 is MGHDK and CDR2 is SYGVNS. This CDR3 has 14 amino acids. V was pared by 2 bases and J by 3 bases, with 8 bases between.

The count of this clone is one. In DNA, the CDR3 is TGCGCCAGCAGCCCCCGCTTTACCACAGGGGGCCGCTACACCTTC. It codes for CASSPRFTTGGRYTF. The V and J genes are TRBV5-1 and TRBJ1-2; TRBD1 aligns across 9 bases. CDR3 length: 15 residues. CDR1 SGHRS and CDR2 YFSETQ come from the germline V gene. After removal of 4 bases from V and 9 bases from J, the junction contained 13 bases not matched to a gene.

The chain links TRBV2 to TRBJ1-4; 7 nucleotides match TRBD1. This CDR3 is 14 amino acids long. V trimming: 3 bases; J trimming: 8 bases; junction bases outside the gene matches: 6. Germline CDR1 SNHLY, CDR2 FYNNEI. The CDR3 sequence is CASSETGLGEKLFF. CDR3 sequence (DNA): TGTGCCAGCAGTGAGACAGGGCTAGGGGAAAAACTGTTTTTT.

This CDR3 reads CASSFTGGETQYF. CDR3 nucleotides: TGTGCCAGCAGCTTCACCGGGGGAGAGACCCAGTACTTC. The V call is TRBV7-7, the J call TRBJ2-5; weak D call: TRBD2 (6 bases). The CDR3 totals 13 residues. V was clipped by 3 bases and J by 4 bases, with 9 bases between them. Germline CDR1 SSHAT, CDR2 FNYEAQ (reference sequence). Filled out from reference TRBV7-7 and TRBJ2-5, the complete variable domain reads GAGVSQSPRYKVTKRGQDVTLRCDPISSHATLYWYQQALGQGPEFLTYFNYEAQPDKSGLPSDRFSAERPEGSISTLTIQRTEQRDSAMYRCASSFTGGETQYFGPGTRLLVL.

The chain recombines TRBV18 with TRBJ1-6, with 8 positions matching TRBD1. The V and J ends lost 1 base and 9 bases, in that order; junction bases with no gene match: 8. The CDR3 sequence is 16 residues long. From germline, CDR1 is KGHSH and CDR2 LQKENI. The CDR3 reads CASSPRGTGGISPLHF. Here the CDR3 DNA reads TGTGCCAGCTCACCACGAGGGACAGGAGGGATTTCACCCCTCCACTTT.

The rearrangement uses TRBV19 and TRBJ1-5; D uncertain. The V end was cut by 5 bases, the J end by 3 bases, with 8 bases between. The CDR3 totals 13 residues. CDR1 is LNHDA and CDR2 is SQIVND in the germline V gene (reference sequence). This CDR3 reads CASSSLANQPQHF. As DNA, the CDR3 is TGTGCCAGTAGTTCCTTAGCCAATCAGCCCCAGCATTTT.

The chain joins TRBV25-1 to TRBJ2-5; 14 nucleotides match TRBD2. Germline CDR1 MGHDK, CDR2 SYGVNS. Germline trimming cut 1 base from V and 5 bases from J; bases unmatched to any gene: 3. The CDR3 totals 16 residues. In DNA form, the CDR3 reads TGTGCCAGCAGTGAATGGACTAGCGGGGGGTTGGAGACCCAGTACTTC. As protein: CASSEWTSGGLETQYF.

This clone was observed a single time. This rearrangement joins TRBV11-2 to TRBJ2-1, with 7 nucleotides matching TRBD1. J lost 1 base, V lost 5 bases, and 5 bases had no gene match. The CDR3 has 15 amino acids. Germline loops: CDR1 SGHAT, CDR2 FQNNGV. This CDR3 is CASSRDSGSYNEQFF. The CDR3, as DNA: TGTGCCAGCAGCCGGGACAGCGGTTCCTACAATGAGCAGTTCTTC.

V gene TRBV3-1 (or the pseudogene TRBV3-2) combines with J gene TRBJ1-2; 8 nucleotides match TRBD1. The CDR3 spans 13 residues. Trimming took 4 bases from V and 5 from J; bases not matched to a gene: 3. CDR1 LGHDT and CDR2 YNNKEL come from the germline V gene (reference sequence). For the CDR3, the DNA is TGTGCCAGCAGCCGCGGACAGGGATATGGCTACACCTTC. Translating it yields CASSRGQGYGYTF.